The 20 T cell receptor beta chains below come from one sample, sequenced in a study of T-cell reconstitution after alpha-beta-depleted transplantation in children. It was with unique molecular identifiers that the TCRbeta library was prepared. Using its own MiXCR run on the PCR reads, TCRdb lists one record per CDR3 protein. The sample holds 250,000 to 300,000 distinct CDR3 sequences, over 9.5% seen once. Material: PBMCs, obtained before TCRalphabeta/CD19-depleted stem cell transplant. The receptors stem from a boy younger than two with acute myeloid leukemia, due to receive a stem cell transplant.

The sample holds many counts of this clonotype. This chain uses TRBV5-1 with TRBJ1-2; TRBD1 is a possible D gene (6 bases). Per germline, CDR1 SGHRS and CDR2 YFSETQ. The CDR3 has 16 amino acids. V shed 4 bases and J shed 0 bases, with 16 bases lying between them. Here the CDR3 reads CASSIVEGGANYGYTF. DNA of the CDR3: TGCGCCAGCAGCATTGTCGAGGGGGGAGCTAACTATGGCTACACCTTC.

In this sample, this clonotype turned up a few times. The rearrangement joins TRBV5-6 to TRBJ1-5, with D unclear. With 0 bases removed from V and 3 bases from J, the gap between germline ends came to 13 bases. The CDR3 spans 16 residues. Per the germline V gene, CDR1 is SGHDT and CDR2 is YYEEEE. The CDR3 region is CASSLGLGLHNQPQHF. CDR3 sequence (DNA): TGTGCCAGCAGCTTGGGGTTAGGGCTCCACAATCAGCCCCAGCATTTT.

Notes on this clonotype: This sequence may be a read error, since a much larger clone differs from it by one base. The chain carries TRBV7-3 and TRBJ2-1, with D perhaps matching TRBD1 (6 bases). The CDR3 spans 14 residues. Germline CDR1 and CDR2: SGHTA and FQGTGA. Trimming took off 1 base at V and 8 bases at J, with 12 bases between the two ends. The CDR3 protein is CASSLNRASHEQFF. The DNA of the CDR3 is TGTGCCAGCAGCTTAAACAGGGCGTCCCATGAGCAGTTCTTC.

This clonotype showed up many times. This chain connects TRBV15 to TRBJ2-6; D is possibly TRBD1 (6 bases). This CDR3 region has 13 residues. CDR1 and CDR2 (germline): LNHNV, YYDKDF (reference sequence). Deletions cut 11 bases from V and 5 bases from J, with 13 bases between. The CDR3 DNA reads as TGTGCCTCCACAGGGCTTAGGGCCAACGTCCTGACTTTC. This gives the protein CASTGLRANVLTF. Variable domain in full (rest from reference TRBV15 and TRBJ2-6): DAMVIQNPRYQVTQFGKPVTLSCSQTLNHNVMYWYQQKSSQAPKLLFHYYDKDFNNEADTPDNFQSRRPNTSFCFLDIRSPGLGDTAMYLCASTGLRANVLTFGAGSRLTVL.

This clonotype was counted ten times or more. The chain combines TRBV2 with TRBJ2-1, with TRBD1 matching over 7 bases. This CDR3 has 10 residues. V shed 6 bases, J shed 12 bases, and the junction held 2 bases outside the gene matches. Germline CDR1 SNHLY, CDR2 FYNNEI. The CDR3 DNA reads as TGTGCCAGCAGCAGACAGGGGCAGTTCTTC. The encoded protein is CASSRQGQFF.

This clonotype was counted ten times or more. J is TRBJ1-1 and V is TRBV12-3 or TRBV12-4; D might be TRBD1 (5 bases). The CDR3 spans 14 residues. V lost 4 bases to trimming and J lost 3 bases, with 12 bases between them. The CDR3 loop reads CASSWPLGDTEAFF. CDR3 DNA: TGTGCCAGCAGTTGGCCCCTGGGGGACACTGAAGCTTTCTTT.

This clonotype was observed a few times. The CDR3 here is CASSLGTGFPEAFF. CDR3 sequence (DNA): TGCGCCAGCAGCTTGGGCACAGGGTTCCCTGAAGCTTTCTTT. The V gene is TRBV5-1, the J gene TRBJ1-1; tentative D call: TRBD1 (6 bases). Germline lookup yields CDR1 SGHRS and CDR2 YFSETQ. Between the trimmed V and J ends, which lost 0 bases and 6 bases, there was a span of 12 bases. There are 14 residues in the CDR3.

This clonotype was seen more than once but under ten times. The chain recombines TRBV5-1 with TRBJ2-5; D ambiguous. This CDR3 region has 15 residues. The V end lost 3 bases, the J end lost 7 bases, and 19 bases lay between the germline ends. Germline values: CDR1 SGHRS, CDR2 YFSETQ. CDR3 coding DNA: TGCGCCAGCAGCTCGGTGGCGGCCGTACTGAGGACCCAGTACTTC. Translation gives CASSSVAAVLRTQYF.

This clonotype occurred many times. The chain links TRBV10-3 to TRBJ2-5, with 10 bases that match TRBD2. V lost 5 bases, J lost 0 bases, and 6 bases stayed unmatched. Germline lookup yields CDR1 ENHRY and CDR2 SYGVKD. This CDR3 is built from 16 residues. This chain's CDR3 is CAISPWTSGNQETQYF. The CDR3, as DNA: TGTGCCATCAGTCCCTGGACTAGCGGCAACCAAGAGACCCAGTACTTC.

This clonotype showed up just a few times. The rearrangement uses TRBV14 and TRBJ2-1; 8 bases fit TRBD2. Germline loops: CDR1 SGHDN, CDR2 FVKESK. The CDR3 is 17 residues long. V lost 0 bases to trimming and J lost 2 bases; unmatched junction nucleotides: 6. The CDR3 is CASSQDRRTSPYNEQFF. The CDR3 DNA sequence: TGTGCCAGCAGCCAAGATCGAAGGACTAGCCCCTACAATGAGCAGTTCTTC.

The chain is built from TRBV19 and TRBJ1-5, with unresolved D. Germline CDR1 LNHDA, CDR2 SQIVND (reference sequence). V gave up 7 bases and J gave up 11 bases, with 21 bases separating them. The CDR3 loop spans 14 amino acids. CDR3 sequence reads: CASKPDFGLRSQHF. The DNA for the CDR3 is TGTGCCAGTAAGCCCGACTTCGGGTTGAGGTCCCAGCATTTT.

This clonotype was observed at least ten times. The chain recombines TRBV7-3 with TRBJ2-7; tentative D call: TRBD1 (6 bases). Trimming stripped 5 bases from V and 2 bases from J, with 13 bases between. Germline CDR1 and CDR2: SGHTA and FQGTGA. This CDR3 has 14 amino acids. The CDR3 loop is CASSLNGGAYEQYF. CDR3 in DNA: TGTGCCAGCAGCCTCAATGGGGGCGCCTACGAGCAGTACTTC. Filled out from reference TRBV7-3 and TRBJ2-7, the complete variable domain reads GAGVSQTPSNKVTEKGKYVELRCDPISGHTALYWYRQSLGQGPEFLIYFQGTGAADDSGLPNDRFFAVRPEGSVSTLKIQRTERGDSAVYLCASSLNGGAYEQYFGPGTRLTVT.

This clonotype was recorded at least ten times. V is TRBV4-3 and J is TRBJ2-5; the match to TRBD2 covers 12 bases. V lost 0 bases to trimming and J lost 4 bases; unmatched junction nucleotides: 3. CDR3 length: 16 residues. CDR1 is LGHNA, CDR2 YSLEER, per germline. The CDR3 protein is CASSQDQGLAGETQYF. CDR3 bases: TGCGCCAGCAGCCAAGACCAGGGACTAGCGGGAGAGACCCAGTACTTC.

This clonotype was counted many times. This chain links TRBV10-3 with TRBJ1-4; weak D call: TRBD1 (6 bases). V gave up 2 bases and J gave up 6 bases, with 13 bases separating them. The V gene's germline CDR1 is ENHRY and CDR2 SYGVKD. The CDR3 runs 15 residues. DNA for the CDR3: TGTGCCATCAGTGAGGCACAGGGTTGGGATGAAAAACTGTTTTTT. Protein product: CAISEAQGWDEKLFF.

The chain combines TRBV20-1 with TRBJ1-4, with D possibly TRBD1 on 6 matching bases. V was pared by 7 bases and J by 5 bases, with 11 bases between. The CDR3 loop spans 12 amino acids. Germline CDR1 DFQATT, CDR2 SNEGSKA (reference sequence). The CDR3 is CSGTAQNEKLFF. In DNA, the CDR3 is TGCAGTGGGACAGCTCAAAATGAAAAACTGTTTTTT.

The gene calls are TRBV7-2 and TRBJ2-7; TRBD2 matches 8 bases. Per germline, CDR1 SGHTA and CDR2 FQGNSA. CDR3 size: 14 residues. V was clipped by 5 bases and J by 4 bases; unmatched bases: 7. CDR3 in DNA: TGTGCCAGCAGCCAGCAAAGCGGGGGATACGAGCAGTACTTC. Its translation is CASSQQSGGYEQYF.

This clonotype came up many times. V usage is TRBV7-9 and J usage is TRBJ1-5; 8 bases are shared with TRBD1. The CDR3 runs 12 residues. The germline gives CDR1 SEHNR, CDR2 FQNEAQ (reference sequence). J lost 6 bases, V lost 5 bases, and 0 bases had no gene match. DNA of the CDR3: TGTGCCAGCAGCGACAGGGGTCAGCCCCAGCATTTT. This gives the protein CASSDRGQPQHF.

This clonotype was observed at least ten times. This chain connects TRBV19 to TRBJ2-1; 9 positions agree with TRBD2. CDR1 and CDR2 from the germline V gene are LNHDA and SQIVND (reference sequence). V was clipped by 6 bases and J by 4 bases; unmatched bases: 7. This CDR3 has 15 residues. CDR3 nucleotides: TGTGCCAGTAGCATCGGTACTAGCGGGTACAATGAGCAGTTCTTC. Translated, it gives CASSIGTSGYNEQFF.

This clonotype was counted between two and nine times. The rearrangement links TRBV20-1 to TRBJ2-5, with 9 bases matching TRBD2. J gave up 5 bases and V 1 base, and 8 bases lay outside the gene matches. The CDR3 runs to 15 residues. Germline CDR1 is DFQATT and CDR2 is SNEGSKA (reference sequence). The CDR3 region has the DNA TGCAGTGCTAGAGGCGGGGGGGGGCATGGGGAGACCCAGTACTTC. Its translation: CSARGGGGHGETQYF.

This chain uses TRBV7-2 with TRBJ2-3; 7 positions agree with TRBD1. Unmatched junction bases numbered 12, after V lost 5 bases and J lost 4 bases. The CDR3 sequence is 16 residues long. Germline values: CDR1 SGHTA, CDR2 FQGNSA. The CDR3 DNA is TGTGCCAGCAGCACACGGACAGGTGACGGCGCAGATACGCAGTATTTT. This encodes CASSTRTGDGADTQYF.